Below, one T cell receptor (beta chain) is given with its context. The junction shows a germline mismatch at one end, possibly a read error. The data stem from a study of blood T cell repertoires in COVID-19. In the study overall: Nucleic acid was either cDNA or gDNA, and it came from T cells, B-cell-depleted T cells, or PBMCs.

This CDR3 comprises 16 residues. Germline CDR1 and CDR2: SGHVS and FQNEAQ. The assay was immunoSEQ multiplex PCR, and TCRdb's table has in-frame clones only and misses some. The sample contains under 200,000 clones, 80% to 85% of which appear only once. This receptor was taken from a woman older than 75 with active or convalescent COVID-19. The sequenced material came from peripheral blood. The chain combines TRBV7-8 with TRBJ2-3, with D maybe TRBD2 (5 bases). The CDR3 region has the DNA TGTGCCAGCAGCTTAGGGCTAGCCATACTCGGGGATAAGCAGTATTTT. Residues: CASSLGLAILGDKQYF.